This T cell receptor (beta chain) came from a study of cytomegalovirus exposure and HLA in healthy donors. As for the study in general: In terms of ancestry, the Caucasian-associated cluster contained roughly 81% of the approximately 420 genotyped donors.

The CDR3 runs 15 residues. The germline gives CDR1 SGHTA, CDR2 FQGNSA. Germline trimming cut 5 bases from V and 4 bases from J; bases unmatched to any gene: 10. A few counts support this clone. Its antigen is undetermined. Findings and limits, study-wide: The study labeled about 160 TCR beta chains cytomegalovirus-associated.

Primers for the PCR totalled 60 Vbeta and 13 Jbeta. Assay: immunoSEQ multiplex PCR; the TCRdb copy retains only in-frame clones and omits some. Of about 140,000 clones in the sample, more than 60% were seen once. This receptor was identified in a male donor in good health and CMV-seronegative. The sequenced sample consisted of PBMCs. This chain joins TRBV7-2 and TRBJ1-2; TRBD1 agrees at 7 bases. CDR3: CASSPDRAIFYGYTF. CDR3 DNA: TGTGCCAGCAGCCCAGACAGGGCGATTTTCTATGGCTACACCTTC.